The next 5 T cell receptor beta chains were all read from a single sample in a study of T cell responses to AZD1222 COVID-19 vaccine (dated by TCRdb to the early 2020s). Library preparation was by the immunoSEQ multiplex PCR assay. TCRdb re-hosts the immuneACCESS table, in-frame sequences only. Its copies lack some clones; in the studies checked, an unresolved V gene accounts for under half of them, and the cause for the rest is not known. For this sample there are more than 150,000 clones; 90% to 95% appear just once. Of the sample, around 1.5% falls within the top ten clones. This specimen's time point label, per the study, means: about 28 days (+/-7) after the second vaccine dose. This material consisted of peripheral blood, taken 28 days after the second AZD1222 dose. The receptors here all came from an adult who received the AZD1222 COVID-19 vaccine.

The rearrangement uses TRBV3-1 (or the pseudogene TRBV3-2) and TRBJ2-7, with 8 positions matching TRBD1. This CDR3 is built from 14 residues. Germline assignment: CDR1 LGHDT and CDR2 YNNKEL (reference sequence). The V and J ends lost 2 bases and 3 bases, in that order; junction bases with no gene match: 3. The CDR3 DNA follows: TGTGCCAGCAGCCAATTGACAGGGGTCTACGAGCAGTACTTC. This codes for CASSQLTGVYEQYF.

V and J are TRBV6-5 and TRBJ1-1; the D gene is possibly TRBD1 (5 bases). The germline V and J ends were trimmed by 6 bases and 7 bases, with 18 bases remaining between them. The length of the CDR3 is 14 residues. Germline V CDR1 and CDR2: MNHEY, SVGAGI. The CDR3 DNA reads as TGTGCCAGCAGGAGCCAACCAGGGTTGGGTGAAGCTTTCTTT. Encoded protein: CASRSQPGLGEAFF.

This chain connects TRBV27 to TRBJ1-1; 7 bases line up with TRBD1. CDR3 length: 15 amino acids. J lost 4 bases, V lost 2 bases, and 7 bases had no gene match. CDR1 is MNHEY, CDR2 SMNVEV, per germline (reference sequence). The CDR3 loop is CASSLEQGISTEAFF. The DNA for the CDR3 is TGTGCCAGCAGTTTAGAACAGGGGATTTCCACTGAAGCTTTCTTT.

The chain uses TRBV7-3 and TRBJ2-3; D is undetermined. The germline gives CDR1 SGHTA, CDR2 FQGTGA. This CDR3 has 11 residues. Trimming stripped 5 bases from V and 6 bases from J, with 6 bases between. The CDR3 loop reads CASSQSDTQYF. As DNA, the CDR3 is TGTGCCAGCAGCCAATCGGATACGCAGTATTTT.

The chain carries TRBV12-3 or TRBV12-4 and TRBJ1-1; maybe TRBD1 (6 bases). With 0 bases removed from V and 7 bases from J, the gap between germline ends came to 9 bases. The CDR3 length is 13 residues. Written as DNA, the CDR3 is TGTGCCAGCAGTTTAGCGGGGGGCCTTGAAGCTTTCTTT. Translation: CASSLAGGLEAFF.